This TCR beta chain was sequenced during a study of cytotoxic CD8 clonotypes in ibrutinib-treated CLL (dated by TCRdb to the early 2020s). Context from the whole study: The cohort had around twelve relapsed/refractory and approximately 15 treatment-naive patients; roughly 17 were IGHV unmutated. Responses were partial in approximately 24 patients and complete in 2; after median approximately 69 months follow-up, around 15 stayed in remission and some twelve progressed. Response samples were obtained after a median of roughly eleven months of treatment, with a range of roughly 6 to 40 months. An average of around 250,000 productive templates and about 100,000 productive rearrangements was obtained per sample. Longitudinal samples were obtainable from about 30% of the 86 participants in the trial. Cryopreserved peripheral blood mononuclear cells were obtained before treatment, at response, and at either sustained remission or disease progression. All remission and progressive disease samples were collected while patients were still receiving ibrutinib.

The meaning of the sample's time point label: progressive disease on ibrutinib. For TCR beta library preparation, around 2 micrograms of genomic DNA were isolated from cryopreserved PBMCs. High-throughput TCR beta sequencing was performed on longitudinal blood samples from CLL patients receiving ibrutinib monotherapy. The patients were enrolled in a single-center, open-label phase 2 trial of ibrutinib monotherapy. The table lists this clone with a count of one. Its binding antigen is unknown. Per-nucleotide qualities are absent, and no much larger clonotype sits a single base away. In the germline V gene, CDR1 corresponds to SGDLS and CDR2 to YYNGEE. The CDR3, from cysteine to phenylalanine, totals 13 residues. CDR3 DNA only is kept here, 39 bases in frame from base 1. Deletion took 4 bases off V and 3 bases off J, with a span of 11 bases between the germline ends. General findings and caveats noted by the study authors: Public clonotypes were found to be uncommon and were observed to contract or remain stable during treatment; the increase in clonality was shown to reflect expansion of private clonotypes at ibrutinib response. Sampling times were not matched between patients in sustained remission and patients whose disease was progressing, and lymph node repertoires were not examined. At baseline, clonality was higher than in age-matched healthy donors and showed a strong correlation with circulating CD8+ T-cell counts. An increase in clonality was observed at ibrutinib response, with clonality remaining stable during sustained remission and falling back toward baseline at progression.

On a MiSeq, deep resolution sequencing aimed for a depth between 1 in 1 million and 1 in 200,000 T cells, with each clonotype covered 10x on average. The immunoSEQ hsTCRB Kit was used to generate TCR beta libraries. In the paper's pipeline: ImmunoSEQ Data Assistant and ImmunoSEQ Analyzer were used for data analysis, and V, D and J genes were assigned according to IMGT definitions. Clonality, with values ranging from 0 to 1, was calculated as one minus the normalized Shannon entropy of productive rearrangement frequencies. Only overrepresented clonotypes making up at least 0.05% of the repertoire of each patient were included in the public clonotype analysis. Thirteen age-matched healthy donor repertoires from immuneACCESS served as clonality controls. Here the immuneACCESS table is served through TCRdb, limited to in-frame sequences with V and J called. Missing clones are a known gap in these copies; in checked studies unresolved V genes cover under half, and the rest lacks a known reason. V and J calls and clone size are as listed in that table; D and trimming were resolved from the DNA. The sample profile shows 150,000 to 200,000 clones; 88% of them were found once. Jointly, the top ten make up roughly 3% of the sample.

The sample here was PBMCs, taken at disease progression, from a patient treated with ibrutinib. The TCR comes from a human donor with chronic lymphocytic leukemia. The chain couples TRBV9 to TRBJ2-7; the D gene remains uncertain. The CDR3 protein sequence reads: CASSPYLSYEQYF. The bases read TGTGCCAGCAGCCCATACTTGAGCTACGAGCAGTACTTC.